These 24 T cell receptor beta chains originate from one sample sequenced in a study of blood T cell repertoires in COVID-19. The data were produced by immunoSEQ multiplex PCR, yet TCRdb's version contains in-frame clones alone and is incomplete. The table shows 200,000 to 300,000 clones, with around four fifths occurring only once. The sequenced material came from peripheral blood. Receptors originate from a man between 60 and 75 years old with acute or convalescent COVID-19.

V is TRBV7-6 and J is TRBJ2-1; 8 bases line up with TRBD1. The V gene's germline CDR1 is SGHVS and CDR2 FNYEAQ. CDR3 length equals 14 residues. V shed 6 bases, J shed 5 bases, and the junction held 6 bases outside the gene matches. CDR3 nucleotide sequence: TGTGCCAGCAGGACAGGGGCGGGTAACAATGAGCAGTTCTTC. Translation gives CASRTGAGNNEQFF.

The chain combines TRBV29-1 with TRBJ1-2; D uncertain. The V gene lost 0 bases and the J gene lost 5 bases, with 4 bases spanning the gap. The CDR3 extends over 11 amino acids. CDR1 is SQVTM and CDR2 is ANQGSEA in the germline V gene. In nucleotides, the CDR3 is TGCAGCGTTGAAGAGCGGTATGGCTACACCTTC. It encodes CSVEERYGYTF.

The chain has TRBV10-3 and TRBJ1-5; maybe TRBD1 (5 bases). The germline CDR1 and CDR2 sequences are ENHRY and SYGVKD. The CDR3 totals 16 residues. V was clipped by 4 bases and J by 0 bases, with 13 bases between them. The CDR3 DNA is TGTGCCATCAGTGTGGGGGGAGGGGATAGCAATCAGCCCCAGCATTTT. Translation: CAISVGGGDSNQPQHF.

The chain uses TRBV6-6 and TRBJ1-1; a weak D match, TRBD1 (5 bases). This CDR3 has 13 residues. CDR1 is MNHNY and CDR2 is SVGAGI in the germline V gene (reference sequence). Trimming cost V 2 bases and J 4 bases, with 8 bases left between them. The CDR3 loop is CASSYSRATEAFF. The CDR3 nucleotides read TGTGCCAGCAGTTACAGCAGGGCCACTGAAGCTTTCTTT.

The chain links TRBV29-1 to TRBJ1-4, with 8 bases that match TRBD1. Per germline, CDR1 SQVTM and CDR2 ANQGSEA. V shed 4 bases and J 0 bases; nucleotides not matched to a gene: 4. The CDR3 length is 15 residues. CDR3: CSVGTGRATNEKLFF. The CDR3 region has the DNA TGCAGCGTTGGGACAGGGCGGGCAACTAATGAAAAACTGTTTTTT.

The CDR3 DNA is TGCGCCAGCAGCTTGGCTAGGGGACTGCAACAAGAGACCCAGTACTTC. Protein: CASSLARGLQQETQYF. This chain links TRBV5-1 with TRBJ2-5, with TRBD2 as a possible D gene (6 bases). The V and J ends lost 0 bases and 2 bases respectively, with 14 bases between them. The CDR3 length is 16 residues. The V gene's germline CDR1 is SGHRS and CDR2 YFSETQ.

The CDR3 sequence: CAWQGFGYNSPLHF. Written as DNA, the CDR3 is TGTGCCTGGCAGGGGTTCGGGTATAATTCACCCCTCCACTTT. This sequence joins TRBV30 and TRBJ1-6, with a weak D call TRBD1 (6 bases). The CDR3 is 14 residues long. Germline V lookup: CDR1 GTSNPN, CDR2 SVGIG (reference sequence). V was trimmed by 5 bases and J by 4 bases, leaving 12 bases between them. The entire variable domain, with the rest obtained from reference TRBV30 and TRBJ1-6, is as follows: SQTIHQWPATLVQPVGSPLSLECTVEGTSNPNLYWYRQAAGRGLQLLFYSVGIGQISSEVPQNLSASRPQDRQFILSSKKLLLSDSGFYLCAWQGFGYNSPLHFGNGTRLTVT.

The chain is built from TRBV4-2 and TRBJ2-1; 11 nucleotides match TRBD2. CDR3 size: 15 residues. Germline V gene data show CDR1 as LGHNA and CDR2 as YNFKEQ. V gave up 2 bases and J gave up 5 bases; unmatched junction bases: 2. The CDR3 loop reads CASSQSGLADNEQFF. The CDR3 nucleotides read TGTGCCAGCAGCCAATCGGGACTAGCGGACAATGAGCAGTTCTTC.

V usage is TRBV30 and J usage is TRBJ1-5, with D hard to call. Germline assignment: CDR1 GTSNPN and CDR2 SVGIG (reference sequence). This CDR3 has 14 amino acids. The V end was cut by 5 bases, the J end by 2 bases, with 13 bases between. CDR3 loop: CAWARQRRNQPQHF. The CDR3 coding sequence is TGTGCCTGGGCCCGACAAAGGCGCAATCAGCCCCAGCATTTT.

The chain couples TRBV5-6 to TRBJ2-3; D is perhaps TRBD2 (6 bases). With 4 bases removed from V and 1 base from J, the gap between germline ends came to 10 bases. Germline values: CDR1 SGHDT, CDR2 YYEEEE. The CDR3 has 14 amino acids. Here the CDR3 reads CASSTPGGTDTQYF. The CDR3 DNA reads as TGTGCCAGCAGCACCCCGGGAGGCACAGATACGCAGTATTTT.

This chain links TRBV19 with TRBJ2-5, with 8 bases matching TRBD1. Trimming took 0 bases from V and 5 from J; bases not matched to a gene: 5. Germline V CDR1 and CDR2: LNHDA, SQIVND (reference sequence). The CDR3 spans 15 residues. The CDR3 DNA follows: TGTGCCAGTAGTATAGATTGGACAGGGCGGGAGACCCAGTACTTC. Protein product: CASSIDWTGRETQYF.

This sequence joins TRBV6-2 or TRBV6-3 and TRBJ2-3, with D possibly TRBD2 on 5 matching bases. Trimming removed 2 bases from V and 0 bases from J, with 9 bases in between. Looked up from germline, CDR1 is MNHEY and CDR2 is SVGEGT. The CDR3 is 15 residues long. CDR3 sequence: CASSYRAGSTDTQYF. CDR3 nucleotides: TGTGCCAGCAGTTACAGGGCGGGTAGCACAGATACGCAGTATTTT.

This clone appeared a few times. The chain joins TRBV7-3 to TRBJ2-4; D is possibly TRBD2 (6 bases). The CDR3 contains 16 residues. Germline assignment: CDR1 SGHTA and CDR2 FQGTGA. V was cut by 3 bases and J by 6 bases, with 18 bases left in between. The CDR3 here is CASSLNTGGSGNIQYF. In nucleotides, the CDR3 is TGTGCCAGCAGCTTGAATACTGGAGGGTCTGGAAACATTCAGTACTTC.

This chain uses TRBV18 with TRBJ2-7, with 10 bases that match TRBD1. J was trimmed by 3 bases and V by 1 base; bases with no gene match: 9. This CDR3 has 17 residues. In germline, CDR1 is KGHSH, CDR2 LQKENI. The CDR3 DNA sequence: TGTGCCAGCTCACCACGGGACAGGGGAGCAGAGGGCTACGAGCAGTACTTC. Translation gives CASSPRDRGAEGYEQYF.

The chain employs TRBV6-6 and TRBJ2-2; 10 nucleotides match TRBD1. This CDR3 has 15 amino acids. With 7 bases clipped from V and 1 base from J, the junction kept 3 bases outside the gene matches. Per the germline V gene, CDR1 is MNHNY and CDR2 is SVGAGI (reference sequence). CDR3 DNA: TGTGCCAGCAAAAGGGACAGGGGGAACACCGGGGAGCTGTTTTTT. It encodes CASKRDRGNTGELFF.

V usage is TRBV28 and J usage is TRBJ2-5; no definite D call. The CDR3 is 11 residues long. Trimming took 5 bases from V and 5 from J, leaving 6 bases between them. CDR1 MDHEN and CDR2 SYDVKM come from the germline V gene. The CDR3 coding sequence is TGTGCCAGCAGTAAGAGGGAGACCCAGTACTTC. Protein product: CASSKRETQYF. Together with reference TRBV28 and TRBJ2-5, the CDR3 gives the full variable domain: DVKVTQSSRYLVKRTGEKVFLECVQDMDHENMFWYRQDPGLGLRLIYFSYDVKMKEKGDIPEGYSVSREKKERFSLILESASTNQTSMYLCASSKRETQYFGPGTRLLVL.

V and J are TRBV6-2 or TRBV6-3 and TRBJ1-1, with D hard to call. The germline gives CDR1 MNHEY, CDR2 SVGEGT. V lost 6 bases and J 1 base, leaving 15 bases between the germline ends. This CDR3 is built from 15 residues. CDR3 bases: TGTGCCAGCAGCCCTCGGGAGGTTAGGAACACTGAAGCTTTCTTT. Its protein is CASSPREVRNTEAFF.

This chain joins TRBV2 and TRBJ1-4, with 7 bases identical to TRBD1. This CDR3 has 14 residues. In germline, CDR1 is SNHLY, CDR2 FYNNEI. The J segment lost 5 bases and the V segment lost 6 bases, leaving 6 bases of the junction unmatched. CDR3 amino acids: CASRGPGQNEKLFF. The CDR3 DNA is TGTGCCAGCAGGGGACCGGGACAGAATGAAAAACTGTTTTTT.

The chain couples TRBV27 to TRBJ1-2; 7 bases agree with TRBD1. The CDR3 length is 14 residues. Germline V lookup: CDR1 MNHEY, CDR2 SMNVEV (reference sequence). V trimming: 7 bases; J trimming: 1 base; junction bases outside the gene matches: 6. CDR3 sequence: CASKGRGVNYGYTF. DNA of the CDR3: TGTGCCAGCAAGGGCAGGGGGGTTAACTATGGCTACACCTTC.

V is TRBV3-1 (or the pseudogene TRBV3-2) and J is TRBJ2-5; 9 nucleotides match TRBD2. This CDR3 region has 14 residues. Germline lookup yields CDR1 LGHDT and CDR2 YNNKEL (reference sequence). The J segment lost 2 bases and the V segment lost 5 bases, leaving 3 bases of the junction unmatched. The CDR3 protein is CASSLAGVQETQYF. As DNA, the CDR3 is TGTGCCAGCAGCTTAGCGGGGGTACAAGAGACCCAGTACTTC.

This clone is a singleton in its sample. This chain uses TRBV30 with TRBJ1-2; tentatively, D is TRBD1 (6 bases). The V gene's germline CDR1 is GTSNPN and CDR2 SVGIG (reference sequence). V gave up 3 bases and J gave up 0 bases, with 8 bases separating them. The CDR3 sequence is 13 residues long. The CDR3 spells CAWSRTANYGYTF. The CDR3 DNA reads TGTGCCTGGAGCCGGACAGCTAACTATGGCTACACCTTC.

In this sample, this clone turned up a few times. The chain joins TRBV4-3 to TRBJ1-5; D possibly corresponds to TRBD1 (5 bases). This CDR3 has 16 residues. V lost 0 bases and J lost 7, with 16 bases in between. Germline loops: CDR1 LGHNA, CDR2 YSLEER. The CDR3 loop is CASSQEAGRGGQPQHF. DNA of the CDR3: TGCGCCAGCAGCCAAGAGGCCGGGAGGGGCGGCCAGCCCCAGCATTTT.

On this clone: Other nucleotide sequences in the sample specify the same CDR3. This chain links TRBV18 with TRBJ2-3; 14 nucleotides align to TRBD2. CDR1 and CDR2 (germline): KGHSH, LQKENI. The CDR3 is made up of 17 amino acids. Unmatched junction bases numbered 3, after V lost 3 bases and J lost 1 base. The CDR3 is CASSPPGLAGGTDTQYF. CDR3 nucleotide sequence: TGTGCCAGCTCACCCCCGGGACTAGCGGGGGGCACAGATACGCAGTATTTT.

The CDR3 protein is CASSQGGTGGRYEQYF. In DNA form, the CDR3 reads TGCGCCAGCAGCCAAGGCGGGACAGGGGGCCGCTACGAGCAGTACTTC. V is TRBV4-1 and J is TRBJ2-5; TRBD1 matches at 12 bases. The last part of the DNA fits TRBJ2-7 better; the J call may be wrong. The CDR3 covers 16 residues. Per the germline V gene, CDR1 is MGHRA and CDR2 is YSYEKL.